The 5 T cell receptor beta chains listed next were all sequenced from one sample in a study of CXCR3-negative and CXCR3-positive naive CD8 T cells. The antigens for these receptors are not known. Study-level results: More hydrophobic TRB CDR3s occurred in CXCR3-positive than in CXCR3-negative naive cells.

The authors prepared UMI-labeled TRB cDNA libraries by 5' RACE. TCRdb re-called the 5' RACE reads; every CDR3 protein appears as one record, without DNA. Its listing shows some 150,000 distinct CDR3 sequences. What was sequenced was naive CXCR3+ CD8+ T cells from blood. Subset given: CD45RO-CCR7+CD27+CD95- naive CD8+ T cells expressing CXCR3 (TNR3+). These receptors all come from a human donor in good health. Some clones in this sample may be carry-over from other donors' samples.

The chain joins TRBV15 to TRBJ1-1. CDR1 and CDR2 (germline): LNHNV, YYDKDF (reference sequence). CDR3 length equals 13 residues. The CDR3 protein is CATSRPLVAEAFF.

CDR3: CASSRGGVETQYF. V is TRBV5-1 and J is TRBJ2-5; with no DNA, the TCRdb D assignment of TRBD1 cannot be verified. Germline CDR1 reads SGHRS; CDR2 reads YFSETQ. This CDR3 contains 13 residues.

The chain has TRBV12-3 or TRBV12-4 and TRBJ2-1; TCRdb outputs TRBD2, but without DNA this stays unchecked. This CDR3 is 12 amino acids long. The CDR3 spells CASSLTSGEQFF.

The chain joins TRBV6-5 to TRBJ2-7. Germline V gene lookup returns CDR1 MNHEY and CDR2 SVGAGI. The CDR3 has 14 amino acids. The CDR3 loop reads CASSHRQGTYEQYF.

V is TRBV29-1 and J is TRBJ1-1; TCRdb outputs TRBD1, but without DNA this stays unchecked. The CDR3 totals 12 residues. The V gene's germline CDR1 is SQVTM and CDR2 ANQGSEA. The CDR3 loop reads CASGGTNTEAFF.